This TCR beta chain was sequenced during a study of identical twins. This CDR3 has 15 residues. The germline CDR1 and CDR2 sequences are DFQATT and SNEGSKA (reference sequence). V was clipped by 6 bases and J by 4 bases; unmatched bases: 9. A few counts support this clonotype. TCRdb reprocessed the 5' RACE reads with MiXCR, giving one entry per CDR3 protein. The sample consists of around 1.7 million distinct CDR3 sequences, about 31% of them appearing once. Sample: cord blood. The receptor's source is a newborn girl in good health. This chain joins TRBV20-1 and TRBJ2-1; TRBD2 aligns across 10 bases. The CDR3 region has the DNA TGCAGTGCCGGCCTTAGCGGGGGGATTTACAATGAGCAGTTCTTC. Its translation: CSAGLSGGIYNEQFF.